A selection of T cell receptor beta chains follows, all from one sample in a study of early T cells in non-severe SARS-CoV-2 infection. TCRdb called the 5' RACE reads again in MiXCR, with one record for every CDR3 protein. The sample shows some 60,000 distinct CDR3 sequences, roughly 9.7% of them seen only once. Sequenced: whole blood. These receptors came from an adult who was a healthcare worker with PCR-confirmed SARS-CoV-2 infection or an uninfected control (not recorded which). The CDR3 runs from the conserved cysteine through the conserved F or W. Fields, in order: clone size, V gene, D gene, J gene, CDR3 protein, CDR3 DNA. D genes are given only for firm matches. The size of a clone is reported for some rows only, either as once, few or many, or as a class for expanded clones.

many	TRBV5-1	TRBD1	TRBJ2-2	CASFYSDRGFGTGELFF	TGCGCCAGCTTTTATTCGGACAGGGGATTTGGCACCGGGGAGCTGTTTTTT
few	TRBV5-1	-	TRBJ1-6	CASSIQGGSPLHF	TGCGCCAGCAGCATACAGGGAGGCTCACCCCTCCACTTT
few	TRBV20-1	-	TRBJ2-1	CSAIAQLTYNEQFF	TGCAGTGCTATAGCACAGCTCACCTACAATGAGCAGTTCTTC
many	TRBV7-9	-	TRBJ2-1	CASSLGSFGRGDFNEQFF	TGTGCCAGCAGCTTGGGATCGTTTGGGCGGGGAGACTTCAATGAGCAGTTCTTC
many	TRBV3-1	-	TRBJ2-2	CASSQASGTGELFF	TGTGCCAGCAGCCAAGCAAGCGGCACCGGGGAGCTGTTTTTT
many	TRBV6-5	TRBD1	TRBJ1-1	CAAGQGGTEAFF	TGTGCCGCCGGACAGGGTGGTACTGAAGCTTTCTTT
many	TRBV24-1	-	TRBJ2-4	CATSARDIRHIAKNIQYF	TGTGCCACCAGTGCCCGGGACATTCGTCATATAGCCAAAAACATTCAGTACTTC
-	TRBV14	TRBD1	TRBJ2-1	CASRPGQGPYNEQFF	TGTGCCAGCCGGCCCGGACAGGGGCCCTACAATGAGCAGTTCTTC
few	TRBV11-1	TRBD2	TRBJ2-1	CASSFKIPSGGSPFNEQFF	TGTGCCAGCAGCTTCAAGATACCCTCGGGCGGGAGTCCCTTTAATGAGCAGTTCTTC
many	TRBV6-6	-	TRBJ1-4	CASSYLRTAKSEKLFF	TGTGCCAGCAGTTACTTAAGGACAGCAAAGAGTGAAAAACTGTTTTTT
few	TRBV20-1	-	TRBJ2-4	CSAREVARNIQYF	TGCAGTGCTAGAGAAGTGGCACGCAACATTCAGTACTTC
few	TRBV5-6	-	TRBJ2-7	CASSPGEGFAQYF	TGTGCCAGCAGCCCCGGTGAGGGGTTCGCGCAGTACTTC
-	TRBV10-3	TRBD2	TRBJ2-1	CAITPSGDHNEQFF	TGTGCCATCACTCCTAGCGGGGATCACAATGAGCAGTTCTTC
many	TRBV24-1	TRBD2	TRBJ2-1	CAAGGYNEQFF	TGCGCCGCGGGAGGTTATAATGAGCAGTTCTTC
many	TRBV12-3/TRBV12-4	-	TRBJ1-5	CASSPAFQPQHF	TGTGCCAGCAGTCCCGCATTTCAGCCCCAGCATTTT
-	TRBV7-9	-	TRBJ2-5	CASSRPGQGLETQYF	TGTGCCAGCAGCCGCCCGGGGCAGGGGTTAGAGACCCAGTACTTC